Sequencing of this TCR beta chain was carried out in a study of T-cell reconstitution after alpha-beta-depleted transplantation in children. Study observations and caveats: Some patients showed high day-60 TCRbeta diversity, which derived from surviving recipient T cells and thymic progenitors. T cells produced anew were the main source of T-cell counts and diversity one year after transplant.

It was with unique molecular identifiers that the TCRbeta library was prepared. TCRdb passed the PCR reads through MiXCR, listing each CDR3 protein once. Of some 600,000 distinct CDR3 sequences in the sample, 13% were seen once. The CDR3 extends over 15 amino acids. Per germline, CDR1 SGHDT and CDR2 YYEEEE. V shed 4 bases and J 5 bases; nucleotides not matched to a gene: 9. A few counts support this clonotype. The antigen remains undetermined. The source is a male patient between 10 and 17 years old who had a stem cell transplant for acute myeloid leukemia, so the T cells may come from the graft donor. The sequencing used PBMCs, mostly from graft donor cells, collected 360 days after TCRalphabeta/CD19-depleted stem cell transplant. J is TRBJ2-5 and V is TRBV5-6; 9 positions agree with TRBD2. The CDR3 is CASSPSGRMRETQYF. CDR3 sequence (DNA): TGTGCCAGCAGCCCGAGCGGGAGGATGAGGGAGACCCAGTACTTC.